The 4 T cell receptor beta chains reported below all come from one sample, sequenced in a study of patients and donors after allogeneic stem cell transplantation. One entry per CDR3 protein results from TCRdb running MiXCR on the RT-PCR reads. The repertoire holds 87,000 or so distinct CDR3 sequences, roughly 5.2% seen once, with about 3% in the top ten. Sequences were obtained from blood, either unsorted or a sorted T cell fraction (not recorded which). Source of these receptors: a human donor who was either an allogeneic HSCT recipient or a stem cell or donor lymphocyte infusion donor (not recorded which). It is not recorded whose cells these are; they may come from a transplant donor.

This clonotype was observed many times. The V call is TRBV19, the J call TRBJ2-1; 9 nucleotides align to TRBD1. Germline lookup yields CDR1 LNHDA and CDR2 SQIVND (reference sequence). Germline trimming cut 5 bases from V and 9 bases from J; bases unmatched to any gene: 11. The CDR3 sequence is 15 residues long. CDR3 amino acids: CASSPQGASSGEQFF. The DNA of the CDR3 is TGTGCCAGTAGTCCACAGGGGGCTAGCTCTGGTGAGCAGTTCTTC. The variable domain in full, completed from reference TRBV19 and TRBJ2-1, reads DGGITQSPKYLFRKEGQNVTLSCEQNLNHDAMYWYRQDPGQGLRLIYYSQIVNDFQKGDIAEGYSVSREKKESFPLTVTSAQKNPTAFYLCASSPQGASSGEQFFGPGTRLTVL.

This clonotype was seen a few times. The chain is built from TRBV28 and TRBJ2-3; either TRBD1 or TRBD2 may fit D (6 bases each). V was trimmed by 3 bases and J by 7 bases, leaving 14 bases between them. CDR3 length: 14 amino acids. Germline V gives CDR1 MDHEN, CDR2 SYDVKM. Here the CDR3 reads CASSFPRGAYTQYF. The CDR3 DNA follows: TGTGCCAGCAGTTTCCCGAGGGGGGCTTATACGCAGTATTTT.

This clonotype was counted many times. The gene calls are TRBV3-1 and TRBJ1-6; 8 nucleotides line up with TRBD1. CDR3 size: 14 residues. CDR1 is LGHDT and CDR2 is YNNKEL in the germline V gene (reference sequence). V shed 1 base, J shed 7 bases, and the junction held 0 bases outside the gene matches. The CDR3 sequence is CASSQGQGNSPLHF. DNA for the CDR3: TGTGCCAGCAGCCAAGGACAGGGGAATTCACCCCTCCACTTT.

This chain links TRBV28 with TRBJ1-4; 8 bases map to TRBD1. The germline V gene has CDR1 MDHEN and CDR2 SYDVKM. This CDR3 spans 14 amino acids. J gave up 3 bases and V 8 bases, and 5 bases lay outside the gene matches. CDR3 sequence: CASLQGGANEKLFF. CDR3 nucleotide sequence: TGTGCCAGCCTACAGGGGGGGGCTAATGAAAAACTGTTTTTT.